The present T cell receptor beta chain was sequenced within a study of T cells after yellow fever vaccination. Using its own MiXCR run on the 5' RACE reads, TCRdb lists one record per CDR3 protein. The sample carries about 330,000 distinct CDR3 sequences, roughly 4.3% recorded once. Looked up from germline, CDR1 is LNHDA and CDR2 is SQIVND (reference sequence). The CDR3 runs to 13 residues. V lost 6 bases to trimming and J lost 0 bases; unmatched junction nucleotides: 2. Study results and limitations: Weaker in magnitude, the secondary response showed a faster peak on day 5 versus 15.

This clonotype came up a few times. The antigen is unknown. The source was PBMCs, collected 5 days after the yellow fever booster vaccination. This clonotype was sampled from a man between 18 and 35 years old who received the YFV17D yellow fever vaccine. The V and J genes are TRBV19 and TRBJ2-7; 7 bases are a match to TRBD1. The CDR3 nucleotides read TGTGCCAGTAGCGCAGGGGGCTCCTACGAGCAGTACTTC. Its protein product is CASSAGGSYEQYF.